Described below is a single T cell receptor beta chain sequence and its context. Its specific antigen is unknown. This sample is drawn from a study of cytomegalovirus exposure and HLA in healthy donors (dated 2017 in TCRdb). For the wider study: An earlier analysis of 587 of the donors reported 276 Gb of sequence data and 100 million to 120 million unique TCR beta sequences obtained from about 200 million T cells. An early release covering roughly 640 HLA-typed donors comprised approximately 290 gigabases of sequencing data and 85 million or so unique TCR sequences. Of the roughly 400 genotyped donors, less than 85% were placed in the genetic ancestry cluster associated with self-reported Caucasian donors. The study aimed to test whether cataloging public T cell receptors could reveal signatures of past pathogen exposure. The study used immunosequencing to profile the T cell repertoires of 666 subjects and linked those repertoires to cytomegalovirus serostatus. In addition to the first cohort of 666 subjects, a separate validation cohort of over 90 different subjects was used. To predict cytomegalovirus infection status, the study combined high-throughput TCR immunosequencing, statistical association of individual TCRs with disease status, and machine learning. In a later analysis, previously published TCR beta repertoires from about 670 donors were re-analyzed and high-resolution HLA genotyping was added so that TCR occurrence patterns could be studied. The later analysis used no new phenotypic data to find candidate immune exposures, relying instead on TCR beta sequences and their occurrence across donors. An earlier analysis of fewer than 750 of the donors used high-throughput TCR beta sequencing to judge whether each TCR beta V gene segment behaved as functional or pseudogenic. Donor age, sex, ethnicity and CMV serostatus were compiled alongside the repertoire data. A later genetic analysis took genome-wide SNP genotypes for about 55% of the 666 donors and used that subset as a discovery cohort. Every discovery cohort repertoire had been produced on one sequencing platform. HLA typing included class I and class II loci at four-digit resolution. Typing coverage differed by locus: A, B, C, DRB1 and DQB1 were typed in about 620-640 donors, DQA1 in approximately 520, DPA1 in 600 to 610, and DPB1 in 472. Four to six DR-DQ haplotypes were handled as single units for association and clustering, since linkage in the cohort was strong. On average, 235,054 unique TCR beta nucleotide sequences were sequenced per donor among 398 genotyped donors of the cohort, with roughly 20% of those sequences being non-productive.

The paper as a whole reports these results and caveats: About 17 rarely observed V segments, including chromosome 9 orphons, were excluded from the earlier analysis of some 590 of the donors because counts were too low. For the cohort, immune exposure information was limited to CMV serostatus. When HLA alleles, especially DR and DQ, strongly co-occurred, TCR associations were difficult to assign to individual alleles. A further reported finding was that TCR beta sequences accurately predicted the HLA-A and HLA-B alleles for most subjects in the first cohort. In this cohort, only TCR beta chains were sequenced, and detectable features were limited by the absence of alpha or paired-chain data. In a later analysis, HLA-associated TCR beta chains showed more clonal expansion and lower generation probabilities than non-associated chains that were equally common. Most TCR sequences were observed very rarely across donors, whereas some public TCRs were present in many individuals. The presence/absence analyses assumed that sequencing depth was roughly uniform across donors, and that assumption may not be true. Several of the top co-occurrence clusters appeared to be linked to parvovirus B19, influenza, CMV and Epstein-Barr virus, according to a later analysis. A later genetic analysis associated a missense DCLRE1C variant with V-gene and J-gene trimming of TCR beta chains, and an independent cohort replicated the association. A few of the identified cytomegalovirus-associated TCR beta chains were confirmed in vitro to be specific for cytomegalovirus antigens. Linkage disequilibrium might explain the correlated functional status among segregating V segments, but an unknown experimental factor could not be ruled out. In an earlier analysis of about 540 of the donors, most TCR beta V segments were observed in productive rearrangements about 87% or about 30% of the time, broadly matching IMGT annotations. In a later genetic analysis, fewer N-insertions in productive TCRs were reported among donors in an Asian-associated ancestry cluster than the roughly 700-donor mean. Because HLA typing was unavailable for some donors at each locus, only the typed subset was used in association tests. Most CMV-associated TCR beta chains appeared to be HLA-restricted in a later analysis, and the HLA associations seemed to be driven largely by CMV exposure. Specific HLA alleles were associated with roughly 16,000 TCR beta sequences at a false discovery rate of 0.05 in a later analysis. Some IMGT-functional V segments, including TRBV6-2 and TRBV6-3, could not be distinguished by the 87-base-pair reads and were therefore excluded. In both the original and validation cohorts, the classifier was reported to diagnose cytomegalovirus status with high specificity and sensitivity. In a later analysis, TCR association rates were found to vary across HLA loci, with the most associated TCRs seen for DRB1 alleles and the fewest for HLA-C alleles. The study listed 164 TCR beta chains as associated with cytomegalovirus. A group of highly shared sequence variants was considered likely to be a technical artifact of the sequencing pipeline. The authors suggested that the approach could potentially be generalized to other disease states and immunological phenotypes.

The cohort was made up of about 610 healthy bone marrow donors. At the time of sampling, all cohort members were nominally healthy, though unrecorded immune exposures were likely present. The donor was CMV seropositive and belonged to the group of 250 to 300 seropositive cohort members. Each donor provided a peripheral blood sample, and peripheral blood mononuclear cells were used for TCR beta sequencing. Genomic DNA was extracted from the blood cell samples with the Qiagen DNeasy Blood Extraction Kit. The library was generated by the immunoSEQ multiplex PCR assay. A mixture of 60 forward primers for TCR Vbeta segments and 13 reverse primers for TCR Jbeta segments was used in the multiplex PCR. Amplification of the CDR3 region of rearranged TCR beta genes was performed with a multiplex PCR assay on genomic DNA. Amplified TCR beta libraries were sequenced as 87-base-pair reads on the Illumina HiSeq System. Per the source publication's procedure: Across the roughly 640 repertoires, a later analysis counted some 81 million unique TCR beta chains, some 11 million of which were shared by at least two donors. To remove PCR and sequencing errors, raw reads were error-corrected and collapsed into unique sequences using a nearest-neighbor algorithm that merged closely related sequences. Alignment of CDR3 sequences to IMGT reference sequences was used to assign V, D and J gene segments. For a sequence to be retained, a match of at least six nucleotides to both a V gene segment and a J gene segment was required. A rearrangement was called productive if the CDR3 had no stop codons and remained in frame with V and J, and every other rearrangement was called non-productive. Following IMGT convention, CDR3 was defined as the stretch from the second conserved V-encoded cysteine up to the conserved J-encoded phenylalanine. In an earlier analysis of roughly 610 of the donors, sequences lacking an unambiguous match to a single V gene segment were excluded. In an earlier analysis of 500 to 750 of the donors, V segments were called functional above 56.7% productive rearrangements and were called segregating when the between-donor standard deviation exceeded 5%. A statistical classification framework was built for diagnosing cytomegalovirus status from the catalog of TCR beta chain sequences. In a later analysis, TCR nucleotide sequences were compared against IMGT/GENE-DB human TR gene sequences so that V and J genes could be assigned. The TCRdist pipeline was used in a later analysis to assign CDR3 sequences and most-parsimonious VDJ recombination scenarios. In a later analysis, every TCR beta chain was defined by the combination of its CDR3 amino acid sequence and its V-gene family, and reads without a unique V-gene family were dropped. In a later analysis, nearly 600 highly shared, low-generation-probability nucleotide sequences were removed to address suspected cross-contamination and a sequencing artifact. In a later analysis, a clonal expansion index was calculated for each public chain from normalized within-repertoire ranks of inferred template counts. In a later analysis, generation probabilities were computed with a VDJ recombination model fitted to out-of-frame rearrangements, and the resulting probabilities were checked against IGoR. In a later analysis, TCR-TCR, TCR-HLA and TCR-CMV co-occurrence was scored with hypergeometric tests, and a repertoire-size bias correction was applied to TCR pairs. A later analysis estimated false discovery rates by permuting HLA or CMV assignments 20 times. A later analysis grouped co-occurring TCRs with DBSCAN, adding TCRdist sequence similarity when clustering within HLA-allele-positive subsets. Repertoires with fewer than 30,000 or more than 120,000 public chains were left out of co-occurrence clustering, as were five repertoires with anomalous nucleotide sharing. Here the immuneACCESS table is served through TCRdb, limited to in-frame sequences with V and J called. Missing clones are a known gap in these copies; in checked studies unresolved V genes cover under half, and the rest lacks a known reason. V, J and clone size derive from that table, while D and trimming were established from the DNA sequence. The sample table records about 130,000 clones. About 1.5% of the sample comes from the top ten.

Unmatched junction bases come to 2, with V trimmed by 4 bases and J by 6 bases. Counted from cysteine to phenylalanine, this CDR3 has 14 amino acids. Only the CDR3 portion is preserved as DNA: 42 bases, with reading frame beginning at the first base. The germline V gene supplies CDR1 MNHNS and CDR2 SASEGT. The V gene is TRBV6-1 and the J gene is TRBJ2-3, and TRBD2 aligns with 12 junction nucleotides. Input material: PBMCs. This sequence was found in a woman in her thirties or forties in good health and CMV-seropositive. The bases are TGTGCCAGCAGTGCTGGGACTAGCGGGGATACGCAGTATTTT. Its protein product is CASSAGTSGDTQYF.